This TCR beta chain was documented in a study of blood T cell repertoires in COVID-19. For the study at large: The origin of the acute and convalescent COVID-19 samples was the United States, Italy and Spain.

Profiling relied on immunoSEQ multiplex PCR, and the TCRdb table lists in-frame clones only, not all of them. The sample records some 150,000 clones, approximately 90% being singletons. Germline-derived CDR1 and CDR2 are SNHLY and FYNNEI. The CDR3 has 15 amino acids. V lost 6 bases, J lost 2 bases, and 6 bases stayed unmatched. The sequenced material came from peripheral blood. The chain recombines TRBV2 with TRBJ2-2; 7 bases fit TRBD1. This clonotype originated in a woman aged 55 to 70 with active or convalescent COVID-19. In nucleotides, the CDR3 is TGTGCCAGCAGGACCGGGACAGTTAACACCGGGGAGCTGTTTTTT. This translates into CASRTGTVNTGELFF.